The 17 T cell receptor beta chains listed next were all sequenced from one sample in a study of post-analysis software for immune sequencing data. Study-wide results and caveats: In patients, a few TRBV segments were more frequent than in controls, with TRBV5-6, TRBV5-1 and TRBV20-1 among them.

Presence of unique molecular identifiers characterized the TCR beta cDNA libraries. TCRdb re-analysed the PCR reads in MiXCR, keeping a single row per CDR3 protein. The sample yields fewer than 550,000 distinct CDR3 sequences, approximately 34% seen once. No antigen is known for these receptors. The sample comprised blood. Source of these receptors: a girl aged 2-17 years with multiple sclerosis.

The chain joins TRBV7-3 to TRBJ2-1; unclear D gene. The CDR3 is made up of 13 amino acids. V lost 1 base and J lost 7, with 8 bases in between. CDR1 and CDR2 from the germline V gene are SGHTA and FQGTGA. The CDR3 reads CASSLSSQNEQFF. The CDR3 nucleotides read TGTGCCAGCAGCTTAAGTAGCCAGAATGAGCAGTTCTTC.

This clonotype was picked up a small number of times. The genes are TRBV2 and TRBJ2-3; 9 bases are a match to TRBD1. Per germline, CDR1 SNHLY and CDR2 FYNNEI. CDR3 length: 14 amino acids. Losses at the gene ends were 5 bases for V and 3 bases for J; bases not matched to a gene: 3. CDR3 region: CASSPGTGTDTQYF. CDR3 DNA: TGTGCCAGCAGTCCGGGGACAGGGACAGATACGCAGTATTTT.

This clonotype has a handful of counts. J is TRBJ2-1 and V is TRBV20-1; D ambiguous. Germline CDR1 is DFQATT and CDR2 is SNEGSKA (reference sequence). This CDR3 spans 13 amino acids. V dropped 1 base and J dropped 8 bases, with 12 bases sitting between them. CDR3 DNA sequence: TGCAGTGCTAGAGCTGGACCGGGTGATGAGCAGTTCTTC. It is translated as CSARAGPGDEQFF.

This chain connects TRBV20-1 to TRBJ1-5, with TRBD1 as a possible D gene (6 bases). Trimming shortened V by 5 bases and J by 4 bases, and 12 bases separated the two germline ends. Germline V CDR1 and CDR2: DFQATT, SNEGSKA (reference sequence). The CDR3 consists of 13 residues. The CDR3 sequence: CSASTGTNQPQHF. CDR3 in DNA: TGCAGTGCTTCCACCGGGACAAATCAGCCCCAGCATTTT.

V and J are TRBV10-3 and TRBJ1-5; the D is unclear. The CDR3 contains 16 residues. Trimming stripped 4 bases from V and 4 bases from J, with 17 bases between. Germline CDR1 ENHRY, CDR2 SYGVKD. The CDR3 loop reads CAISASPTGVNQPQHF. CDR3 nucleotide sequence: TGTGCCATCAGTGCCTCCCCCACGGGAGTAAATCAGCCCCAGCATTTT.

The chain employs TRBV6-1 and TRBJ2-1; D may be TRBD1 (5 bases). The CDR3 contains 13 residues. The V gene lost 5 bases and the J gene lost 5 bases, with 10 bases spanning the gap. CDR1 is MNHNS and CDR2 is SASEGT in the germline V gene. CDR3 residues: CASSLDNHNEQFF. The CDR3 DNA reads TGTGCCAGCAGTCTGGACAATCACAATGAGCAGTTCTTC.

This clonotype was seen more than once but under ten times. The junction departs from the called germline gene at one end, perhaps through a read error. V and J are TRBV9 and TRBJ2-3, with D unresolved. Germline CDR1 reads SGDLS; CDR2 reads YYNGEE. The length of the CDR3 is 13 residues. The CDR3 DNA follows: TGTGCCAGCAGCCAGTCCAGCACAAATACGCAGTATTTT. Its protein product is CASSQSSTNTQYF.

The rearrangement joins TRBV13 to TRBJ2-3, with 9 nucleotides matching TRBD2. J was trimmed by 1 base and V by 5 bases; bases with no gene match: 10. Looked up from germline, CDR1 is PRHDT and CDR2 is FYEKMQ (reference sequence). The CDR3 contains 17 residues. The chain's CDR3 is CASSRIVIAGGTDTQYF. CDR3 DNA: TGTGCCAGCAGCCGTATTGTGATAGCGGGAGGCACAGATACGCAGTATTTT.

This clonotype was counted ten times or more. The V call is TRBV13, the J call TRBJ2-5; 8 bases match TRBD1. J gave up 3 bases and V 4 bases, and 1 base lay outside the gene matches. The CDR3 sequence is 13 residues long. Germline-derived CDR1 and CDR2 are PRHDT and FYEKMQ (reference sequence). The CDR3 DNA reads as TGTGCCAGCAGCTCGGACAGGGAAGAGACCCAGTACTTC. This encodes CASSSDREETQYF.

V and J are TRBV10-2 and TRBJ2-5; D unresolved. The J call may be in error: the DNA end matches TRBJ2-7 better. The CDR3 totals 12 residues. From germline, CDR1 is WSHSY and CDR2 SAAADI. This chain's CDR3 is CASSEAGSEQYF. The CDR3 coding sequence is TGCGCCAGCAGTGAGGCAGGTTCCGAGCAGTACTTC.

On this clonotype itself: A single base separates this from a much larger clone, so it may be a read error. The chain joins TRBV10-3 to TRBJ2-1; TRBD2 might be the D (5 bases). With the DNA end fitting TRBJ2-7 better, the J assignment may be wrong. From germline, CDR1 is ENHRY and CDR2 SYGVKD. The CDR3 spans 18 residues. In DNA, the CDR3 is TGTGCCATCAGTGAGCCAAATCCCACTAGTCGGCCCTACAATGAGCAGTACTTC. As protein: CAISEPNPTSRPYNEQYF.

Regarding this clonotype: The junction departs from germline at one end; a sequencing error may be responsible. The chain recombines TRBV7-3 with TRBJ2-3, with D unclear. The CDR3 contains 11 residues. Germline assignment: CDR1 SGHTA and CDR2 FQGTGA. The CDR3 DNA sequence: TGTGCCAGCAGCGCCGCAGATACGCGGTATTTT. It codes for CASSAADTRYF. Combining the CDR3 with reference TRBV7-3 and TRBJ2-3 gives the whole variable domain GAGVSQTPSNKVTEKGKYVELRCDPISGHTALYWYRQSLGQGPEFLIYFQGTGAADDSGLPNDRFFAVRPEGSVSTLKIQRTERGDSAVYLCASSAADTRYFGPGTRLTVL.

This clonotype was found once. The V call is TRBV20-1, the J call TRBJ2-3; perhaps TRBD1 as D (7 bases). CDR3 length: 16 residues. V lost 2 bases, J lost 4 bases, and 19 bases lay in between. In germline, CDR1 is DFQATT, CDR2 SNEGSKA (reference sequence). CDR3 amino acids: CSARIPSSDRADTQYF. The CDR3 region has the DNA TGCAGTGCTAGAATTCCTTCTAGCGACAGGGCAGATACGCAGTATTTT.

The J gene is TRBJ2-7, the V gene TRBV9, with TRBD2 matching 7 bases. Trimming at V came to 5 bases and at J to 2 bases, leaving 10 bases not matched to a gene. This CDR3 region has 15 residues. Per the germline V gene, CDR1 is SGDLS and CDR2 is YYNGEE. DNA of the CDR3: TGTGCCAGCAGTGGGGGGGAATTCGGGCCCTACGAGCAGTACTTC. This gives the protein CASSGGEFGPYEQYF.

The rearrangement uses TRBV10-3 and TRBJ2-1; 11 nucleotides match TRBD2. CDR1 ENHRY and CDR2 SYGVKD come from the germline V gene. This CDR3 is built from 16 residues. V lost 0 bases to trimming and J lost 4 bases; unmatched junction nucleotides: 2. The chain's CDR3 is CAISESRLAGYNEQFF. The CDR3, as DNA: TGTGCCATCAGTGAGTCGAGACTAGCGGGATACAATGAGCAGTTCTTC.

About this clonotype: The germline gene is not matched at one end of the junction; a read error may be the cause. V usage is TRBV4-1 and J usage is TRBJ2-7, with D possibly being TRBD1 (6 bases). The germline CDR1 and CDR2 sequences are MGHRA and YSYEKL. The CDR3 runs 18 residues. The CDR3 region is CVSSQADTRDILAYEQYF. The CDR3 DNA follows: TGCGTCAGCAGCCAGGCAGATACCCGGGACATCTTAGCCTACGAGCAGTACTTC.

The chain carries TRBV2 and TRBJ2-5; possible D gene TRBD1, 6 bases. Deletions cut 4 bases from V and 3 bases from J, with 9 bases between. Germline-derived CDR1 and CDR2 are SNHLY and FYNNEI. This CDR3 region has 13 residues. The CDR3 region is CASSVNREETQYF. CDR3 nucleotides: TGTGCCAGCAGTGTAAACAGGGAAGAGACCCAGTACTTC.